This T cell receptor beta chain was sequenced during a study of blood T cell repertoires in COVID-19. Study information: COVID-19 samples, acute and convalescent, were from the United States, Italy and Spain. In each case, the material was cDNA or gDNA derived from T cells, B-cell-depleted T cells, or PBMCs.

Germline loops: CDR1 SNHLY, CDR2 FYNNEI. V was pared by 10 bases and J by 4 bases, with 13 bases of the junction left unmatched. The CDR3 covers 16 residues. Under the authors' procedure: Amplification of reference gene primers was used by the study to estimate nucleated cell counts. Repertoires were generated with immunoSEQ multiplex PCR, while TCRdb's copy carries only in-frame clones and drops some. V and J calls and clone size come straight from that table; D and trimming were deduced from the DNA. The sample holds over 140,000 clones, 75% to 85% seen once. The clonotype was recovered from a woman aged 80 or over with active or convalescent COVID-19. V is TRBV2 and J is TRBJ2-3, with 11 bases fitting TRBD2. The sequenced material came from peripheral blood. The DNA for the CDR3 is TGTGCCAACAGGCCACTAGCGGGGGTCGGGGCAGATACGCAGTATTTT. It is translated as CANRPLAGVGADTQYF.